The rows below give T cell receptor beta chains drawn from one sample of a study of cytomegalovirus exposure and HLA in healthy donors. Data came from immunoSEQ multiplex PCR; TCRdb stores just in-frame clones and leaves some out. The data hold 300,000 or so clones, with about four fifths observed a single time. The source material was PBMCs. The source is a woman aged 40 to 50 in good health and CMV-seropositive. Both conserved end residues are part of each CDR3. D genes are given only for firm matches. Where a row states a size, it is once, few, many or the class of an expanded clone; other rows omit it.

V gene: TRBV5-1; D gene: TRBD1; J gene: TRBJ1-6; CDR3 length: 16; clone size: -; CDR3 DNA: TGCGCCAGCAGCACCCCAGACAGGGGAGGTAATTCACCCCTCCACTTT; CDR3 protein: CASSTPDRGGNSPLHF
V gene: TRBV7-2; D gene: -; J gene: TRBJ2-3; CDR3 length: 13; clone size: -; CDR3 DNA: TGTGCCAGCAGCCTAATTCGGACTGCTACGCAGTATTTT; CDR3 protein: CASSLIRTATQYF
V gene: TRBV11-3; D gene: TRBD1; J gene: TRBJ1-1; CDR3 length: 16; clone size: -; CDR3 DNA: TGTGCCAGCAGCCGGGACAGGGCGATGATAAGGACTGAAGCTTTCTTT; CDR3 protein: CASSRDRAMIRTEAFF
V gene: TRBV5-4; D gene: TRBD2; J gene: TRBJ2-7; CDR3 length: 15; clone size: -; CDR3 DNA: TGTGCCAGCAGCTTGGGGCGGGAGGGCACCTACGAGCAGTACTTC; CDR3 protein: CASSLGREGTYEQYF
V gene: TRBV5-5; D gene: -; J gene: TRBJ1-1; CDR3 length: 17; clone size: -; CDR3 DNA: TGTGCCAGCAGCACCTCCACCGGGGGTTCTGGGAACACTGAAGCTTTCTTT; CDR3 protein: CASSTSTGGSGNTEAFF
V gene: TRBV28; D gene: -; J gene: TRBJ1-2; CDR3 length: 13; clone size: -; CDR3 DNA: TGTGCCAGCAGAGACCATACTCGGGATGGCTACACCTTC; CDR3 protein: CASRDHTRDGYTF
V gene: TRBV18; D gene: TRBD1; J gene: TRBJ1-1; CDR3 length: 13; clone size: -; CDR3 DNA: TGTGCCAGCTCACCGGGACAGGCCATAGAAGCTTTCTTT; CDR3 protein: CASSPGQAIEAFF
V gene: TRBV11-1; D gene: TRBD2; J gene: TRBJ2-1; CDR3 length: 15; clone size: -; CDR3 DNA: TGTGCCAGCAGCATGGGACTAGCGGGAGTCGCTTATCAGTTCTTC; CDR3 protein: CASSMGLAGVAYQFF
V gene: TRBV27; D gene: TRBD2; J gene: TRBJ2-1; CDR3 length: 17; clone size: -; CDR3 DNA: TGTGCCAGCAGCCGAGGACTAGCGGGTTCCTCCTACAATGAGCAGTTCTTC; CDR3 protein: CASSRGLAGSSYNEQFF
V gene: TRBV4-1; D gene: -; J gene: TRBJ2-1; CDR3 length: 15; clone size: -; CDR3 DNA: TGCGCCAGCAGCCAAGATCGGGGAGCGGGTAATGAGCAGTTCTTC; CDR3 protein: CASSQDRGAGNEQFF
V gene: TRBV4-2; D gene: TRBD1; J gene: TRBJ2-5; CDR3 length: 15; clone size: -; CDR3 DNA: TGTGCCAGCAGCCGTGGACAGGAAGTGGGAGAGACCCAGTACTTC; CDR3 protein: CASSRGQEVGETQYF
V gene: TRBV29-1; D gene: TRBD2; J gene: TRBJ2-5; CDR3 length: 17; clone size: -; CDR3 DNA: TGCAGCGTTGAAGGAGTACTAGCGGGAGCCTTGGGGGAGACCCAGTACTTC; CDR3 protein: CSVEGVLAGALGETQYF
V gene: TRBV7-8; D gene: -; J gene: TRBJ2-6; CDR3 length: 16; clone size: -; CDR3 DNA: TGTGCCAGCAGGACCCCGGGGATCTCTGGGGCCAACGTCCTGACTTTC; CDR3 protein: CASRTPGISGANVLTF
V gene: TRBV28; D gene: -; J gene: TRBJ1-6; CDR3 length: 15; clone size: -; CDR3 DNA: TGTGCCAGCAGTGGGACTGGGGTAGGCAATTCACCCCTCCACTTT; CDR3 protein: CASSGTGVGNSPLHF
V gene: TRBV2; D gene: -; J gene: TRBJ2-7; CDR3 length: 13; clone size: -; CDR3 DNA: TGTGCCAGCGCGTCGGAGCAAGCGCACGAGCAGTACTTC; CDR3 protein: CASASEQAHEQYF
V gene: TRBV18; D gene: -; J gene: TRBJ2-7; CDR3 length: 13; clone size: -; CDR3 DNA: TGTGCCAGCTCACCACCCCGGGGCTACGAGCAGTACTTC; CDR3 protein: CASSPPRGYEQYF
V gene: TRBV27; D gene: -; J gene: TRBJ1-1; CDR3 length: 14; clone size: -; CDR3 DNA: TGTGCCAGCAGTTTATCGGCGGCGAACACTGAAGCTTTCTTT; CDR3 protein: CASSLSAANTEAFF
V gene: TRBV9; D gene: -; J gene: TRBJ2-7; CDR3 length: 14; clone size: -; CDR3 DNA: TGTGCCAGCAGCACCCAGGGCAGCTCCTACGAGCAGTACTTC; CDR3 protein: CASSTQGSSYEQYF
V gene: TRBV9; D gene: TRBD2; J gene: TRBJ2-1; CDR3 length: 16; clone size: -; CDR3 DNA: TGTGCCAGCAGCGTAACGGCGGGAGCTACCTACAATGAGCAGTTCTTC; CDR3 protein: CASSVTAGATYNEQFF
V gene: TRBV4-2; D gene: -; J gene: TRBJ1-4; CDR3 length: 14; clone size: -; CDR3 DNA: TGTGCCAGCAGCCAAGAGGCAGGGGATGAAAAACTGTTTTTT; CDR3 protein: CASSQEAGDEKLFF
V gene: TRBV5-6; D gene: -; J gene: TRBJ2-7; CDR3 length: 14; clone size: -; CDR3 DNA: TGTGCCAGCAGCTTATTGGGGGCGAGCTACGAGCAGTACTTC; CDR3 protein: CASSLLGASYEQYF
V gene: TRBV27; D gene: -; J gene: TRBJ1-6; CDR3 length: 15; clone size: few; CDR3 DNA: TGTGCCAGCAGGCACAGGGTCATGGCCAATTCACCCCTCCACTTT; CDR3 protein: CASRHRVMANSPLHF
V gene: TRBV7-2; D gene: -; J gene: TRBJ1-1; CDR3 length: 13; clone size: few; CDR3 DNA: TGTGCCAGCAGCTTAGCTTTCCCAACTGAAGCTTTCTTT; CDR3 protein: CASSLAFPTEAFF
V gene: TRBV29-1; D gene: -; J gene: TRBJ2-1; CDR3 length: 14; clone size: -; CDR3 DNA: TGCAGCGTTGGAAGGACAGAGAAGAACAATGAGCAGTTCTTC; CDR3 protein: CSVGRTEKNNEQFF
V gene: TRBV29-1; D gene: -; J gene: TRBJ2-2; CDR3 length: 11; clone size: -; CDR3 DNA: TGCAGCGTGGCTAACACCGGGGAGCTGTTTTTT; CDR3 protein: CSVANTGELFF
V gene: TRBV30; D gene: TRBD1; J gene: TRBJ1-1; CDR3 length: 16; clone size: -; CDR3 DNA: TGTGCCTGGATAGGGGACAGCCACTCCATGAACACTGAAGCTTTCTTT; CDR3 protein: CAWIGDSHSMNTEAFF
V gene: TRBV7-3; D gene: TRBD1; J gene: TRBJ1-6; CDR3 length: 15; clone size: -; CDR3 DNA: TGTGCCAGCAGCTTAAAGGCAGGGGGTTATTCACCCCTCCACTTT; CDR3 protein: CASSLKAGGYSPLHF
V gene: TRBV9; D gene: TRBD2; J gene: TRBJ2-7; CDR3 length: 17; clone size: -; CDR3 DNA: TGTGCCAGCAGCCAATCTGGAGCGGGAGGGCCTGACGACGAGCAGTACTTC; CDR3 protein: CASSQSGAGGPDDEQYF
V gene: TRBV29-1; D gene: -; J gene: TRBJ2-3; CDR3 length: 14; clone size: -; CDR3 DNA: TGCAGCGTTGACCGGACCAACCGACAGGATACGCAGTATTTT; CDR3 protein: CSVDRTNRQDTQYF
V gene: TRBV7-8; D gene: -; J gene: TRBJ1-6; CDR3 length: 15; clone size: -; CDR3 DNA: TGTGCCAGCAGCTTAGCTATGCAAACGGGTTCACCCCTCCACTTT; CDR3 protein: CASSLAMQTGSPLHF
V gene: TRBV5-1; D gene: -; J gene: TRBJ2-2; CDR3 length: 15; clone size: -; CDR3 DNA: TGCGCCAGCAGCTTGGCGGACATGGGCCTCTATGAGCTGTTTTTT; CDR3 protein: CASSLADMGLYELFF
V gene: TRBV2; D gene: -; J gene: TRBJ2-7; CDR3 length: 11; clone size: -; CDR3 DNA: TGTGCCAGCAGTGGTTCGTACGAGCAGTACTTC; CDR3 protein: CASSGSYEQYF
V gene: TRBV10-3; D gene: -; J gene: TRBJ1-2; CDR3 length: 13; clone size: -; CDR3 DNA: TGTGCCATCAGTGAAGCGGAGGGCTATGGCTACACCTTC; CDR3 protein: CAISEAEGYGYTF
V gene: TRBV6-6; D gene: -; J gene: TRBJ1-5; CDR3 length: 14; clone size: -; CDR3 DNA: TGTGCCAGCAGTTTTGGCGGGTTGCCTCAGCCCCAGCATTTT; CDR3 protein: CASSFGGLPQPQHF
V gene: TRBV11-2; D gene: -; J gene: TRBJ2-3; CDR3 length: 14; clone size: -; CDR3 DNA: TGTGCCAGCAGCTTCGGGAGTACGGCAGATACGCAGTATTTT; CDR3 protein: CASSFGSTADTQYF
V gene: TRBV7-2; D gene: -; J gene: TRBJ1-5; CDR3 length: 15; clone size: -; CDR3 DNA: TGTGCCAGCAGCTTAGGGCACCAGGGGTTGCAGCCCCAGCATTTT; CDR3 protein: CASSLGHQGLQPQHF
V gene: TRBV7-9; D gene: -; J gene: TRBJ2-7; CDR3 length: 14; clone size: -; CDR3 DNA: TGTGCCAGCAGCTTAGTCTCAGGAGGCTACGAGCAGTACTTC; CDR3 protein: CASSLVSGGYEQYF
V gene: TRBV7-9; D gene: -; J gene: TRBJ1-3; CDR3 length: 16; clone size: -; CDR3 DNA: TGTTCCAGCAGTTACCCAGACCGGGACACACAAAACACCATATATTTT; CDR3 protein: CSSSYPDRDTQNTIYF
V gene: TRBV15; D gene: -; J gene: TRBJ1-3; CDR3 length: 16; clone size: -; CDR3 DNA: TGTGCCACCAGCAGTGTTCAGGGCCGCGGGGTCGGCACCATATATTTT; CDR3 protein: CATSSVQGRGVGTIYF
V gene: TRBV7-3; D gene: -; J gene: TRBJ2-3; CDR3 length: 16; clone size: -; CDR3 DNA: TGTGCCAGCAGCTTAACGGGTGGATTGGGGCGGGATACGCAGTATTTT; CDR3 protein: CASSLTGGLGRDTQYF
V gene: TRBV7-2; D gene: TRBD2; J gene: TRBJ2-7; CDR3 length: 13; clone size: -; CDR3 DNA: TGTGCCAGCAGTCCTAGCGGGAGGAACGAGCAGTACTTC; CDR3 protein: CASSPSGRNEQYF
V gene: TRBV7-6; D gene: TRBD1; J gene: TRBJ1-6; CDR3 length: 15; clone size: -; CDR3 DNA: TGTGCCAGCAGCTCTGGACAGGGGGTGAATTCACCCCTCCACTTT; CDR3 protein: CASSSGQGVNSPLHF
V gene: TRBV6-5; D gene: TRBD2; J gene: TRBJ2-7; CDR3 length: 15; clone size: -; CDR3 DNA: TGTGCCAGCAGTTCGGTAGGACTAGACGGATACGAGCAGTACTTC; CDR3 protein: CASSSVGLDGYEQYF
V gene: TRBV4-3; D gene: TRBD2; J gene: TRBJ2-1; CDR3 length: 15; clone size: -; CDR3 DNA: TGCGCCAGCAGCCCTCTAGCGGGAGGGGGGAGTGAGCAGTTCTTC; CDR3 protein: CASSPLAGGGSEQFF
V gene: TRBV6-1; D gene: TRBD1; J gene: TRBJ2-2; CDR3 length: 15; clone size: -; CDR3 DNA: TGTGCCAGCACCCTGGGACAGGGATTGGCCGGGGAGCTGTTTTTT; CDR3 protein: CASTLGQGLAGELFF
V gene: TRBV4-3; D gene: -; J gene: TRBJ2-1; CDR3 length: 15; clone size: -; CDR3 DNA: TGCGCCAGCAGCCAAGTGAACTACCCTAACAATGAGCAGTTCTTC; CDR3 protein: CASSQVNYPNNEQFF
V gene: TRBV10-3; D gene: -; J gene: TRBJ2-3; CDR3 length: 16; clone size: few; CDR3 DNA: TGTGCCATCAGCCGGAAAGGAGGGTCAAACACAGATACGCAGTATTTT; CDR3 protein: CAISRKGGSNTDTQYF
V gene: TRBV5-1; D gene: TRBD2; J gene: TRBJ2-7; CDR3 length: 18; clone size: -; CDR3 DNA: TGCGCCAGCAGCTTGGGGGCTAGCGGGAGGGATCTTCACTACGAGCAGTACTTC; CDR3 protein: CASSLGASGRDLHYEQYF
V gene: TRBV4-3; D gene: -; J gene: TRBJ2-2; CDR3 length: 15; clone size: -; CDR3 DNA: TGCGCCAGCAGCCAATGGACAGCGAACACCGGGGAGCTGTTTTTT; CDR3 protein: CASSQWTANTGELFF
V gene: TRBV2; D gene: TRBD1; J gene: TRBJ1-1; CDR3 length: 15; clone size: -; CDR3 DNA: TGTGCCAGCAGAGCAACCGGGACAGGGGGGACTGAAGCTTTCTTT; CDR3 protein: CASRATGTGGTEAFF
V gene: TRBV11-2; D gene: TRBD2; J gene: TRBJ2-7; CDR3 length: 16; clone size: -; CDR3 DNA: TGTGCCAGCAGCCCTTGGACTAGCGGGGCAGAACACGAGCAGTACTTC; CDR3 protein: CASSPWTSGAEHEQYF
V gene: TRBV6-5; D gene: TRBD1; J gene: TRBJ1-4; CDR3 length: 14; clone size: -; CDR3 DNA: TGTGCCAGCAGTTACGGGACAGGGCGTGAAAAACTGTTTTTT; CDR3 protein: CASSYGTGREKLFF
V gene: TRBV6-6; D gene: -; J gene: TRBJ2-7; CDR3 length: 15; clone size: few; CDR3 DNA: TGTGCCAGCAGTTCCCGGGACAAACTGTCCTACGAGCAGTACTTC; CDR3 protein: CASSSRDKLSYEQYF
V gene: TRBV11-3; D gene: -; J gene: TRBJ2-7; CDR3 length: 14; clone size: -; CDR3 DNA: TGTGCCAGCAGCTTAGCGGGACTCTCCTACGAGCAGTACTTC; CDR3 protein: CASSLAGLSYEQYF
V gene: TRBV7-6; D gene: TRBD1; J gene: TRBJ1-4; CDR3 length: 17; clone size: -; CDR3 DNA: TGTGCCAGCAGCTTAGTCCAATCGACAGGGGCCGGCGAAAAACTGTTTTTT; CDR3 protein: CASSLVQSTGAGEKLFF
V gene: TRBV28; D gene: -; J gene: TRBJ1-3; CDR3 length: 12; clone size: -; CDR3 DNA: TGTGCCAGCAGAACAGCTGGAAACACCATATATTTT; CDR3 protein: CASRTAGNTIYF
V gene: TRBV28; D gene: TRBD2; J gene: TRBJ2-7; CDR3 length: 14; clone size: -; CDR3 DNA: TGTGCCAGCAGTTCCCGCGGGGGGAGCCACGAGCAGTACTTC; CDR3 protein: CASSSRGGSHEQYF
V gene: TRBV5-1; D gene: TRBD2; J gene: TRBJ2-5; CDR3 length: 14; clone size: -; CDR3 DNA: TGCGCCAGCAGCTGGGGGGGAGGGCAAGAGACCCAGTACTTC; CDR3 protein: CASSWGGGQETQYF
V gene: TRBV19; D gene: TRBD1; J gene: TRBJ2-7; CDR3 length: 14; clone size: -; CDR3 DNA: TGTGCCACCAAAACAGGGGCCGTCTCCTACGAGCAGTACTTC; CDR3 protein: CATKTGAVSYEQYF
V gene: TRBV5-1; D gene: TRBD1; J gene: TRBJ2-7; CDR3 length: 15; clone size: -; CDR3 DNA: TGCGCCAGCAGCGCCGGGACAGGGGTCCCCTACGAGCAGTACTTC; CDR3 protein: CASSAGTGVPYEQYF